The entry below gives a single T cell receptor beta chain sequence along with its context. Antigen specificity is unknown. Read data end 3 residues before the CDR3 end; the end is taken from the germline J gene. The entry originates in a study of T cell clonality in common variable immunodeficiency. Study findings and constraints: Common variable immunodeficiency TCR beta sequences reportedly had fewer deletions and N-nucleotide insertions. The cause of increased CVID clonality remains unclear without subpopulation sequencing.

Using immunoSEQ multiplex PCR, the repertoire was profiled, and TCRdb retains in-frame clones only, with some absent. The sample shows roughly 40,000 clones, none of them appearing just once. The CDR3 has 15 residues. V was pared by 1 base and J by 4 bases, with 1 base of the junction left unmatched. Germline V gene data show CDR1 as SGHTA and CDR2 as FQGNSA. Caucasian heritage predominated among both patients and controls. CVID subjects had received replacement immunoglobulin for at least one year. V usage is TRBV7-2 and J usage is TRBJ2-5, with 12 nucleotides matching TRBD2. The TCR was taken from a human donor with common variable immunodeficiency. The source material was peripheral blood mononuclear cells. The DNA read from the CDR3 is TGTGCCAGCAGCTTAGGACTAGCGGGAGTAGAGACC. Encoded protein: CASSLGLAGVET. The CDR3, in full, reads CASSLGLAGVETQYF.